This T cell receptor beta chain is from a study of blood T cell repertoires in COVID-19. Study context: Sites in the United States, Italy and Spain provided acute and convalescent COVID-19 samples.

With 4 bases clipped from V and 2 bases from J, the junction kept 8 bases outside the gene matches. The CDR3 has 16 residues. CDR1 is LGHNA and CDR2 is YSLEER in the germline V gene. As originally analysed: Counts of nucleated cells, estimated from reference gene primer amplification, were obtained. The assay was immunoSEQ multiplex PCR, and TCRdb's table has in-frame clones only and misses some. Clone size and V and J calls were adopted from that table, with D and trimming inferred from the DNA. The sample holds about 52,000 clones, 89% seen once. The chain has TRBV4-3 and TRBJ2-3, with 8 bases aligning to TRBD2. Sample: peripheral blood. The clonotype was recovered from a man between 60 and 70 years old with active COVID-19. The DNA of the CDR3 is TGCGCCAGCAGCCCCTCTAGCGGGCTTTACACAGATACGCAGTATTTT. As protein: CASSPSSGLYTDTQYF.